This T cell receptor (beta chain) appears in the sequencing data of a study of long-term antiretroviral therapy in people with HIV. Germline CDR1 is SGHAT and CDR2 is FQDESV (reference sequence). V trimming: 3 bases; J trimming: 5 bases; junction bases outside the gene matches: 7. The CDR3 runs to 16 residues. Sequencing used immunoSEQ v3.0 at survey level. Sequencing was performed with immunoSEQ multiplex PCR; in TCRdb, only in-frame clones are kept and a portion is missing. The repertoire holds about 22,000 clones, with about 84% as singletons. The receptor was derived from a man aged 40-55 years with HIV. The chain is built from TRBV11-1 and TRBJ2-3; 11 bases match TRBD2. Material: unsorted PBMCs, obtained 0.5 years before starting antiretroviral therapy. In DNA, the CDR3 is TGTGCCAGCAGCTTCCAACTAGCGGGGGTTCAAGATACGCAGTATTTT. As protein: CASSFQLAGVQDTQYF. The full variable domain, rest sourced from reference TRBV11-1 and TRBJ2-3, is EAEVAQSPRYKITEKSQAVAFWCDPISGHATLYWYRQILGQGPELLVQFQDESVVDDSQLPKDRFSAERLKGVDSTLKIQPAELGDSAMYLCASSFQLAGVQDTQYFGPGTRLTVL.